These 32 T cell receptor beta chains came from one sample sequenced in a study of regulatory T cells in long-lasting Graves disease. Time point here: newly diagnosed GD, antithyroid drugs for less than 3 months. Following extraction of RNA from PBMCs, that RNA was used to make the TCR library. Arm-PCR of CDR3 regions and iRepertoire HTBI primers were the basis on which TCR beta libraries were built. MiXCR was run by TCRdb on the multiplex PCR reads, yielding one entry per CDR3 protein. The repertoire holds approximately 400,000 distinct CDR3 sequences, roughly a sixth seen once, with about 24% in the top ten. The source material was peripheral blood mononuclear cells (PBMCs), sampled at new diagnosis, from a patient treated with antithyroid drugs. The receptors derive from a female donor with Graves disease.

This clonotype was counted at least ten times. The V and J genes are TRBV19 and TRBJ1-1, with D tentatively TRBD1 (6 bases). V lost 3 bases, J lost 1 base, and 9 bases lay in between. CDR1 is LNHDA and CDR2 is SQIVND in the germline V gene (reference sequence). The CDR3 runs to 14 residues. CDR3 nucleotide sequence: TGTGCCAGTAGTATCCTACAGGGGAACACTGAAGCTTTCTTT. It is translated as CASSILQGNTEAFF.

Regarding this clonotype: The junction and the germline gene differ at one end; a read error may be behind it. CDR3 sequence (DNA): TGTGTCATCAGCAGGGACAGGGCGAGCTCCTATAATTCACCCCTCCACTTT. Encoded protein: CVISRDRASSYNSPLHF. The V call is TRBV10-3, the J call TRBJ1-6, with TRBD1 matching 9 bases. The CDR3 contains 17 residues. Germline V lookup: CDR1 ENHRY, CDR2 SYGVKD.

This clonotype was counted a few times. CDR3: CASRVTDTQYF. In DNA, the CDR3 is TGTGCCAGCAGAGTCACAGATACGCAGTATTTT. The rearrangement links TRBV6-2 or TRBV6-3 to TRBJ2-3; unclear D gene. From germline, CDR1 is MNHEY and CDR2 SVGEGT. V lost 6 bases and J lost 2, with 3 bases in between. The CDR3 sequence is 11 residues long.

Only a few counts were recorded for this clonotype. The chain carries TRBV19 and TRBJ2-3; no clear D gene. The CDR3 is made up of 14 amino acids. CDR1 is LNHDA and CDR2 is SQIVND in the germline V gene (reference sequence). Between the trimmed V and J ends, which lost 1 base and 6 bases, there was a span of 11 bases. CDR3 region: CASSIGGPFDTQYF. DNA of the CDR3: TGTGCCAGTAGTATAGGAGGCCCCTTCGATACGCAGTATTTT.

In the case of this clonotype: The junction shows a germline mismatch at one end, possibly a read error. This sequence joins TRBV7-2 and TRBJ2-3; 8 bases are a match to TRBD2. This CDR3 region has 14 residues. CDR1 is SGHTA and CDR2 is FQGNSA in the germline V gene. The CDR3 sequence: CASSPGTRADTQYF. CDR3 sequence (DNA): TGCGCCAGCAGCCCCGGGACTAGAGCAGATACGCAGTATTTT.

The table lists this clonotype with many counts. The chain couples TRBV20-1 to TRBJ1-2; maybe TRBD1 (6 bases). Germline CDR1 DFQATT, CDR2 SNEGSKA (reference sequence). The CDR3 totals 12 residues. CDR3 region: CGSYRVDGGYTF. CDR3 sequence (DNA): TGCGGGTCTTACAGGGTGGACGGCGGCTACACCTTC.

Worth noting for this clonotype: This may be a read error: a much more frequent sequence differs by one nucleotide. V and J are TRBV6-4 and TRBJ1-1; unclear D gene. The V gene's germline CDR1 is MRHNA and CDR2 SNTAGT. The CDR3 extends over 16 amino acids. As DNA, the CDR3 is TGTGCCGGCAGTGACCCCCCCAGGAGAGCGAACACTGAAGCTTTCTTT. Residues: CAGSDPPRRANTEAFF.

This sequence joins TRBV28 and TRBJ2-7; no clear D. The germline V gene encodes CDR1 MDHEN and CDR2 SYDVKM. The CDR3 is 13 amino acids. Between the trimmed V and J ends, which lost 7 bases and 0 bases, there was a span of 10 bases. The chain's CDR3 is CASKPPSSYEQYF. The CDR3 DNA reads as TGTGCCAGCAAGCCGCCTAGCTCCTACGAGCAGTACTTC.

The V call is TRBV9, the J call TRBJ2-5; D remains unclear. Between the trimmed V and J ends, which lost 0 bases and 0 bases, there was a span of 6 bases. The CDR3 contains 14 residues. CDR1 and CDR2 (germline): SGDLS, YYNGEE. CDR3 in amino acids: CASSVVENQETQYF. The CDR3 coding sequence is TGTGCCAGCAGCGTAGTCGAAAACCAAGAGACCCAGTACTTC.

This clonotype was seen at least ten times. The rearrangement uses TRBV12-3 or TRBV12-4 and TRBJ1-2; 7 nucleotides line up with TRBD1. With 6 bases clipped from V and 3 bases from J, the junction kept 4 bases outside the gene matches. The CDR3 runs to 13 residues. The CDR3 DNA reads as TGTGCCAGCAGCGACAGGGCGGACTATGGCTACACCTTC. It translates to CASSDRADYGYTF.

This clonotype was observed at least ten times. A much more abundant neighbour one base away suggests this may be a read error. The rearrangement links TRBV7-9 to TRBJ2-2, with 8 bases matching TRBD2. Trimming cost V 8 bases and J 6 bases; bases outside gene matches: 8. There are 14 residues in the CDR3. Per the germline V gene, CDR1 is SEHNR and CDR2 is FQNEAQ (reference sequence). CDR3 residues: CASGSGLAPGELFF. In nucleotides, the CDR3 is TGTGCCAGCGGCAGCGGACTAGCTCCCGGGGAGCTGTTTTTT.

Ten or more counts support this clonotype. The genes are TRBV12-3 or TRBV12-4 and TRBJ1-6; TRBD1 is a possible D gene (5 bases). The V gene lost 8 bases and the J gene lost 9 bases, with 14 bases spanning the gap. CDR3 length: 13 residues. The CDR3 region has the DNA TGTGCCAGCGAGGAGGGAACAGGTTCACCCCTCCACTTT. This sequence encodes CASEEGTGSPLHF.

This clonotype was picked up many times. The gene calls are TRBV12-3 or TRBV12-4 and TRBJ2-2; unclear D gene. The CDR3 consists of 14 residues. V was trimmed by 4 bases and J by 4 bases, leaving 10 bases between them. CDR3 DNA sequence: TGTGCCAGCAGTTGGGCCAGGCGCACCGGGGAGCTGTTTTTT. Its translation is CASSWARRTGELFF.

This clonotype was seen only a few times. V is TRBV7-9 and J is TRBJ2-3, with D possibly TRBD2 on 6 matching bases. There are 15 residues in the CDR3. V was clipped by 4 bases and J by 5 bases, with 16 bases between them. Germline V gives CDR1 SEHNR, CDR2 FQNEAQ (reference sequence). The chain's CDR3 is CASSSAGGVRDTQYF. The CDR3 DNA sequence: TGTGCCAGCAGCTCAGCCGGGGGAGTGAGAGATACGCAGTATTTT.

The table lists this clonotype with many counts. The chain links TRBV6-1 to TRBJ2-1; D is possibly TRBD1 or TRBD2 (5 bases each). The ends were cut back, 8 bases at V and 5 bases at J, with 16 bases in the middle. This CDR3 is built from 14 residues. Germline V gives CDR1 MNHNS, CDR2 SASEGT. The CDR3 coding sequence is TGTGCCAGCTTGCCTTCGGGGACCCACAATGAGCAGTTCTTC. It translates to CASLPSGTHNEQFF.

This clonotype was seen a handful of times. The chain uses TRBV4-1 and TRBJ1-1, with unresolved D. The CDR3 contains 12 residues. Between the trimmed V and J ends, which lost 1 base and 7 bases, there was a span of 7 bases. CDR1 MGHRA and CDR2 YSYEKL come from the germline V gene. The CDR3 DNA is TGCGCCAGCAGCCAAGGTCGGGGTGAAGCTTTCTTT. As protein: CASSQGRGEAFF.

The table lists this clonotype with a few counts. Just one base apart from a much larger clone, this may be a read error. V and J are TRBV18 and TRBJ2-1; D is unclear. The CDR3 spans 16 residues. Germline V CDR1 and CDR2: KGHSH, LQKENI. V gave up 3 bases and J gave up 1 base, with 13 bases separating them. The CDR3 DNA follows: TGTGCCAGCTCACCCTACCGACTGGGATCCTACAATGAGCAGTTCTTC. Amino acids: CASSPYRLGSYNEQFF.

In its sample, this clonotype was seen once. This chain uses TRBV5-5 with TRBJ1-2; D gene ambiguous. Germline V gives CDR1 SGHKS, CDR2 YYEKEE (reference sequence). V shed 2 bases and J shed 3 bases, with 14 bases lying between them. The CDR3 runs to 15 residues. The CDR3 DNA is TGTGCCAGCAGCTTTTTCTTGACGGACGACTATGGCTACACCTTC. This translates into CASSFFLTDDYGYTF.

This clonotype occurred a few times. V usage is TRBV4-2 and J usage is TRBJ1-6; D remains ambiguous. V shed 0 bases and J shed 6 bases, with 9 bases lying between them. CDR3 length equals 15 residues. CDR1 and CDR2 (germline): LGHNA, YNFKEQ. The CDR3 DNA is TGTGCCAGCAGCCAAGACGCGGGTGGTAATTCACCCCTCCACTTT. Its translation: CASSQDAGGNSPLHF.

The J gene is TRBJ2-5, the V gene TRBV20-1; 8 bases match TRBD1. There are 16 residues in the CDR3. V lost 0 bases, J lost 1 base, and 7 bases stayed unmatched. Looked up from germline, CDR1 is DFQATT and CDR2 is SNEGSKA (reference sequence). The CDR3 region is CSARDWGQDIQETQYF. DNA for the CDR3: TGCAGTGCTAGAGATTGGGGACAGGATATCCAAGAGACCCAGTACTTC.

This clonotype was detected many times. The rearrangement joins TRBV6-1 to TRBJ2-5; D is ambiguous. Per the germline V gene, CDR1 is MNHNS and CDR2 is SASEGT. The CDR3 sequence is 11 residues long. V lost 7 bases and J lost 5, with 8 bases in between. The CDR3 loop reads CASTRAETQYF. CDR3 coding DNA: TGTGCCAGCACCCGCGCGGAGACCCAGTACTTC.

The chain uses TRBV12-3 or TRBV12-4 and TRBJ1-6; 8 bases agree with TRBD1. The CDR3 runs to 15 residues. Trimming took 3 bases from V and 5 from J; bases not matched to a gene: 3. CDR3 DNA: TGTGCCAGCAGTTTGGGGACAGGAAATAATTCACCCCTCCACTTT. Translating gives CASSLGTGNNSPLHF.

Ten or more counts support this clonotype. The chain combines TRBV6-1 with TRBJ1-5; perhaps TRBD1 as D (5 bases). Deletions cut 8 bases from V and 2 bases from J, with 22 bases between. Germline V gives CDR1 MNHNS, CDR2 SASEGT. This CDR3 is built from 17 residues. The CDR3 sequence is CASDHGPGPGGNQPQHF. Here the CDR3 DNA reads TGTGCCAGCGATCATGGACCGGGCCCGGGGGGCAATCAGCCCCAGCATTTT.

The gene calls are TRBV11-1 and TRBJ2-3, with 10 nucleotides matching TRBD2. This CDR3 has 15 amino acids. The V and J ends lost 7 bases and 3 bases, in that order; junction bases with no gene match: 7. Germline CDR1 reads SGHAT; CDR2 reads FQDESV (reference sequence). The CDR3 DNA follows: TGTGCCAGCAACGCCGGGACTAGCGTAACAGATACGCAGTATTTT. This encodes CASNAGTSVTDTQYF.

In this sample, this clonotype turned up many times. The rearrangement joins TRBV7-3 to TRBJ2-1; 13 positions agree with TRBD2. V shed 5 bases, J shed 5 bases, and the junction held 6 bases outside the gene matches. This CDR3 is 16 amino acids long. CDR1 and CDR2 from the germline V gene are SGHTA and FQGTGA. The CDR3 bases are TGTGCCAGCAGCACCGGACTAGCGGGGGCCCACAATGAGCAGTTCTTC. Its protein is CASSTGLAGAHNEQFF.

The sample holds many counts of this clonotype. The rearrangement links TRBV5-1 to TRBJ1-2, with unresolved D. The CDR3 contains 12 residues. Trimming removed 3 bases at V and 8 bases at J, with 11 bases between. From germline, CDR1 is SGHRS and CDR2 YFSETQ. CDR3 sequence: CASSSPLGGYTF. The CDR3 region has the DNA TGCGCCAGCAGCTCTCCCTTAGGGGGCTACACCTTC.

The rearrangement joins TRBV19 to TRBJ2-1; 13 bases match TRBD2. The V gene end was trimmed by 1 base and the J gene end by 10 bases; junction bases not matched to a gene: 7. Germline CDR1 LNHDA, CDR2 SQIVND (reference sequence). The CDR3 length is 16 residues. In nucleotides, the CDR3 is TGTGCCAGTAGTATAGGGGGACTAGCGGGACGGGCAGAGCAGTTCTTC. This codes for CASSIGGLAGRAEQFF. Using reference TRBV19 and TRBJ2-1 for the parts outside the CDR3, the full variable domain is DGGITQSPKYLFRKEGQNVTLSCEQNLNHDAMYWYRQDPGQGLRLIYYSQIVNDFQKGDIAEGYSVSREKKESFPLTVTSAQKNPTAFYLCASSIGGLAGRAEQFFGPGTRLTVL.

This clonotype was seen at least ten times. The chain combines TRBV3-1 with TRBJ1-2; D not resolved. This CDR3 comprises 14 residues. Between the trimmed V and J ends, which lost 1 base and 5 bases, there was a span of 11 bases. Germline V lookup: CDR1 LGHDT, CDR2 YNNKEL (reference sequence). CDR3 residues: CASSQGPMGYGYTF. The CDR3, as DNA: TGTGCCAGCAGCCAAGGTCCCATGGGATATGGCTACACCTTC.

This clonotype was counted many times. The rearrangement joins TRBV12-3 or TRBV12-4 to TRBJ2-7, with D maybe TRBD1 (6 bases). Trimming took off 3 bases at V and 2 bases at J, with 11 bases between the two ends. This CDR3 spans 14 amino acids. CDR3 region: CASSLDRVTYEQYF. CDR3 DNA sequence: TGTGCCAGCAGTTTGGACAGAGTGACCTACGAGCAGTACTTC.

This clonotype occurred a few times. The chain combines TRBV18 with TRBJ2-1; TRBD1 matches at 7 bases. Per germline, CDR1 KGHSH and CDR2 LQKENI. V trimming: 2 bases; J trimming: 0 bases; junction bases outside the gene matches: 4. This CDR3 contains 16 residues. In DNA, the CDR3 is TGTGCCAGCTCACCAAGGGACAGACTCTCCTACAATGAGCAGTTCTTC. As protein: CASSPRDRLSYNEQFF.

This clonotype was seen a handful of times. V is TRBV6-1 and J is TRBJ2-5; TRBD2 matches 7 bases. Germline assignment: CDR1 MNHNS and CDR2 SASEGT. CDR3 length: 14 amino acids. The ends lost 10 bases at V and 0 bases at J; junction bases unmatched: 8. The CDR3 loop is CATLGLADQETQYF. CDR3 coding DNA: TGTGCCACCTTGGGGCTAGCGGACCAAGAGACCCAGTACTTC.

This clonotype was counted only a few times. The genes are TRBV11-2 and TRBJ2-2; 10 bases align to TRBD2. This CDR3 spans 18 amino acids. CDR1 and CDR2 (germline): SGHAT, FQNNGV. The trim removed 1 base at V and 4 bases at J, leaving 9 bases unmatched. The CDR3 reads CASSLVGLAGAFTGELFF. In DNA, the CDR3 is TGTGCCAGCAGCTTAGTGGGGCTAGCGGGGGCCTTCACCGGGGAGCTGTTTTTT.